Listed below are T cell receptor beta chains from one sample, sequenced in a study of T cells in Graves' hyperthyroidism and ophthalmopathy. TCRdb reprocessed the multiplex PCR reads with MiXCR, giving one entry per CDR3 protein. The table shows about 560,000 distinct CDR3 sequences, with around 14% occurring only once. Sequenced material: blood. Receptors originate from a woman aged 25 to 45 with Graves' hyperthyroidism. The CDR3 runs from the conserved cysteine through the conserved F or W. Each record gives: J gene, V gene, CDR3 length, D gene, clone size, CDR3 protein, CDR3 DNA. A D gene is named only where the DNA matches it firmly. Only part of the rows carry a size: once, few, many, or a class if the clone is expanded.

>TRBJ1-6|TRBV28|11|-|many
CASRRNSPLHF
TGTGCCAGCCGTAGAAATTCACCCCTCCACTTT
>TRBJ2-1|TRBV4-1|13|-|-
CASSQGEYGEQFF
TGCGCCAGCAGCCAAGGGGAGTACGGTGAGCAGTTCTTC
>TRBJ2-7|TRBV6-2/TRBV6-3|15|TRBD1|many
CASSTLRTGRYEQYF
TGTGCCAGCAGTACACTCCGGACAGGACGCTACGAGCAGTACTTC
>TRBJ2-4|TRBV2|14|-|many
CASSDEGAKNIQYF
TGTGCCAGCAGTGATGAGGGGGCCAAAAACATTCAGTACTTC
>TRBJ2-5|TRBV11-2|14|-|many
CASSLVQYQETQYF
TGTGCCAGCAGCTTAGTTCAGTACCAAGAGACCCAGTACTTC
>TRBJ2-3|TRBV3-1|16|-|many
CASSQAPLAGPDTQYF
TGTGCCAGCAGCCAAGCGCCACTAGCAGGACCAGATACGCAGTATTTT
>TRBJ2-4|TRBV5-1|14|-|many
CASSPAGIGNIQYF
TGCGCCAGCAGCCCAGCGGGCATTGGGAACATTCAGTACTTC
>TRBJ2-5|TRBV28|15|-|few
CASSFSIGTEETQYF
TGTGCCAGCAGTTTCTCTATCGGGACGGAAGAGACCCAGTACTTC
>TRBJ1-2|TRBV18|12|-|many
CASSPLNYGYTF
TGTGCCAGCTCACCACTGAACTATGGCTACACCTTC
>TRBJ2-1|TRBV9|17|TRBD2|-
CASSSGGRALVHNEQFF
TGTGCCAGCAGCTCTGGCGGGAGGGCCCTCGTCCACAATGAGCAGTTCTTC
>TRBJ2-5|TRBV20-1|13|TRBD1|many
CSAPGQLQETQYF
TGCAGTGCCCCGGGACAGCTCCAAGAGACCCAGTACTTC
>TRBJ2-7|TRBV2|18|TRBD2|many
CASSSPGPRTSGSYEQYF
TGTGCCAGCAGTTCTCCGGGACCCCGGACTAGCGGGTCCTACGAGCAGTACTTC
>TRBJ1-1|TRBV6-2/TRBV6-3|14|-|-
CASSYAGRGTEAFF
TGTGCCAGCAGTTACGCAGGAAGGGGGACTGAAGCTTTCTTT
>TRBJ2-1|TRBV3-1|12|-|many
CASSPFDNEQFF
TGTGCCAGCAGCCCCTTTGACAATGAGCAGTTCTTC
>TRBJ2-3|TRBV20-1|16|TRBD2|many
CSARDPRGLAVDTQYF
TGCAGTGCTAGAGATCCCCGAGGACTAGCCGTAGATACGCAGTATTTT
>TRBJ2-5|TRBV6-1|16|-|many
CASSSHTDRIQETQYF
TGTGCCAGCAGTTCCCACACCGACAGGATCCAAGAGACCCAGTACTTC
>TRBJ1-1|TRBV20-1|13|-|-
CSAKWGEHTEAFF
TGCAGTGCTAAGTGGGGGGAGCACACTGAAGCTTTCTTT
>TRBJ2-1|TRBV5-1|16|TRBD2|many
CASSPGLAGGYNEQFF
TGCGCCAGCAGCCCAGGACTAGCGGGAGGGTACAATGAGCAGTTCTTC
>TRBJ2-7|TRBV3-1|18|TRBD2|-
CASSPSRGGLAAAYEQYF
TGTGCCAGCAGCCCCTCCCGAGGGGGACTAGCGGCTGCCTACGAGCAGTACTTC
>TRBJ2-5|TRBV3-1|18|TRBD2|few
CASSQELGLAGYAETQYF
TGTGCCAGCAGCCAAGAACTAGGACTAGCGGGATACGCGGAGACCCAGTACTTC
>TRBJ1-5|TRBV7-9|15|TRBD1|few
CASSFSGGAHQPQHF
TGTGCCAGCAGCTTCTCAGGGGGTGCTCATCAGCCCCAGCATTTT
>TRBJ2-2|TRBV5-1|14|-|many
CASSLAMTTGELFF
TGCGCCAGCAGCTTGGCCATGACAACCGGGGAGCTGTTTTTT
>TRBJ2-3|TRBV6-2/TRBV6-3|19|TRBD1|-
CASSYSTPLGQGATDTQYF
TGTGCCAGCAGTTACTCGACGCCTCTGGGACAGGGAGCGACAGATACGCAGTATTTT
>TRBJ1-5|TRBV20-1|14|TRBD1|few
CSALRTGGNQPQHF
TGCAGTGCTCTCCGGACAGGCGGCAATCAGCCCCAGCATTTT
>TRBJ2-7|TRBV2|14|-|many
CASSEGQGGYEQYF
TGTGCCAGCAGTGAGGGGCAGGGGGGATACGAGCAGTACTTC
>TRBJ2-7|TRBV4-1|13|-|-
CASSQVSSVRQYF
TGCGCCAGCAGCCAAGTTTCTAGCGTGAGGCAGTACTTC
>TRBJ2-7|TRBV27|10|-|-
CASGYREQYF
TGTGCCAGCGGGTATAGGGAGCAGTACTTC
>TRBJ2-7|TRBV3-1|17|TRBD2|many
CASSQDRREASKYEQYF
TGTGCCAGCAGCCAAGATAGGCGGGAGGCTTCTAAGTACGAGCAGTACTTC
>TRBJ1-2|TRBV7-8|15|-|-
CASRRVSGDNYGYTF
TGTGCCAGCAGGCGTGTCTCAGGGGATAACTATGGCTACACCTTC